This T cell receptor beta chain emerged from a study of T-cell reconstitution after alpha-beta-depleted transplantation in children. Points from the study as a whole: Expanded graft clones numbering several hundred reportedly gave rise to alpha-beta T cells about two months after transplant. T-cell counts and diversity at one year following transplant were attributed mainly to newly produced T cells. From surviving recipient T cells and thymic progenitors came the high day-60 TCRbeta diversity observed in some patients.

The CDR3 consists of 17 residues. V was cut by 1 base and J by 0 bases, with 17 bases left in between. The germline gives CDR1 SGHKS, CDR2 YYEKEE (reference sequence). Unique molecular identifiers were incorporated when the TCRbeta library was constructed. TCRdb re-called the PCR reads with MiXCR, one entry per CDR3 protein. Of 32,000 or so distinct CDR3 sequences listed, around 7% are singletons. The table lists this clonotype with many counts. The antigen is undetermined. The TCR was taken from a child younger than two who had a stem cell transplant for acute myeloid leukemia, so the T cells may come from the graft donor. This rearrangement joins TRBV5-5 to TRBJ2-7; no definite D call. The sample was peripheral blood, taken 60 days after TCRalphabeta/CD19-depleted stem cell transplant. The CDR3 spells CASSLFESVRISYEQYF. In nucleotides, the CDR3 is TGTGCCAGCAGCTTGTTTGAGTCAGTAAGAATCTCCTACGAGCAGTACTTC.